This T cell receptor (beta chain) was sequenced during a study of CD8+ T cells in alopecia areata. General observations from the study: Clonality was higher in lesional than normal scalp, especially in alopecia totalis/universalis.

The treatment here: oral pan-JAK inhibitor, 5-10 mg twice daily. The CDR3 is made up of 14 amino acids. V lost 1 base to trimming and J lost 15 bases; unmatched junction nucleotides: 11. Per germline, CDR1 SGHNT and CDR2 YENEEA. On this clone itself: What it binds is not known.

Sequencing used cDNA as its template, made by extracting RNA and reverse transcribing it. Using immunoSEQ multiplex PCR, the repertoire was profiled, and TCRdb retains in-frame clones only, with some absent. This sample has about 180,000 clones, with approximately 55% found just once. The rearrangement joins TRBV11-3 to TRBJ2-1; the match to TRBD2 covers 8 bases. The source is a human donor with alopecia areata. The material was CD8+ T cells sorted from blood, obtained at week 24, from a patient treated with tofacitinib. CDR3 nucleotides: TGTGCCAGCAGCTTAGGCGCTGCCGGGACTAGTTGGTTCTTC. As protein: CASSLGAAGTSWFF.